Presented here are 22 T cell receptor beta chains from one specimen sequenced in a study of T cell repertoires in cytomegalovirus infection. TCRdb redid the calling of the reads with MiXCR, one entry per CDR3 protein. The sample has about 530,000 distinct CDR3 sequences, 26% seen once. Material: PBMCs. The source is a human donor in good health (CMV status not recorded). Some clones in this sample may be carry-over from other donors' samples.

The chain uses TRBV11-2 and TRBJ2-5; TRBD2 agrees at 14 bases. CDR3 size: 15 residues. Trimming at V came to 4 bases and at J to 5 bases, leaving 3 bases not matched to a gene. The germline CDR1 and CDR2 sequences are SGHAT and FQNNGV. Written as DNA, the CDR3 is TGTGCCAGCAGCTCCGGGACTAGCGGGAGTGAGACCCAGTACTTC. Encoded protein: CASSSGTSGSETQYF.

V is TRBV20-1 and J is TRBJ2-2, with D possibly matching TRBD1 (5 bases). The CDR3 totals 13 residues. Germline CDR1 DFQATT, CDR2 SNEGSKA (reference sequence). V gave up 6 bases and J gave up 0 bases, with 8 bases separating them. DNA for the CDR3: TGCAGTGCGGACATTGCGAACACCGGGGAGCTGTTTTTT. Translated, it gives CSADIANTGELFF.

The chain uses TRBV19 and TRBJ1-5; the D gene is possibly TRBD1 (6 bases). V lost 0 bases to trimming and J lost 0 bases, with 15 bases between them. CDR3 length: 18 residues. Germline loops: CDR1 LNHDA, CDR2 SQIVND (reference sequence). The CDR3 DNA reads TGTGCCAGTAGTATAGATCAAGGTTGGACAGATAGCAATCAGCCCCAGCATTTT. Translation gives CASSIDQGWTDSNQPQHF.

Comment on this clonotype: An end of the junction differs from the germline gene, which may be a read error. V usage is TRBV7-6 and J usage is TRBJ2-1; 7 bases agree with TRBD2. The CDR3 length is 18 residues. From germline, CDR1 is SGHVS and CDR2 FNYEAQ. The CDR3 region is CAGSLFVSGRAGYNEQFF. In DNA, the CDR3 is TGTGCCGGCAGCTTATTCGTTAGTGGGAGGGCCGGCTACAATGAGCAGTTCTTC.

This clonotype occurred many times. The CDR3 reads CASSPPGTSYGYTF. The DNA for the CDR3 is TGTGCCAGCAGTCCTCCCGGGACAAGCTATGGCTACACCTTC. This chain joins TRBV7-2 and TRBJ1-2, with D maybe TRBD1 (6 bases). Trimming pared 6 bases from V and 4 bases from J, leaving 15 bases between. The germline CDR1 and CDR2 sequences are SGHTA and FQGNSA. This CDR3 region has 14 residues.

This clonotype was seen ten or more times. The rearrangement joins TRBV7-2 to TRBJ2-7; TRBD1 matches 12 bases. This CDR3 region has 14 residues. Germline V gene sequence: CDR1 SGHTA, CDR2 FQGNSA. The V gene end was trimmed by 5 bases and the J gene end by 7 bases; junction bases not matched to a gene: 6. The CDR3 region is CASSRGQGAREQYV. The CDR3 DNA follows: TGTGCCAGCAGCCGGGGACAGGGGGCGAGGGAGCAGTACGTC.

This clonotype has only a few counts. The chain has TRBV7-8 and TRBJ1-2; D remains ambiguous. V lost 1 base, J lost 7 bases, and 10 bases lay in between. The germline V gene encodes CDR1 SGHVS and CDR2 FQNEAQ. The CDR3 has 13 residues. CDR3 loop: CASSLGGFGGYTF. As DNA, the CDR3 is TGTGCCAGCAGCTTAGGAGGTTTCGGTGGCTACACCTTC.

V and J are TRBV5-5 and TRBJ2-7; 7 nucleotides align to TRBD1. This CDR3 has 15 amino acids. Germline-derived CDR1 and CDR2 are SGHKS and YYEKEE (reference sequence). Trimming cost V 4 bases and J 3 bases; bases outside gene matches: 10. CDR3 coding DNA: TGTGCCAGCAGCAGAACCGGGACAGAAAACTACGAGCAGTACGTC. This codes for CASSRTGTENYEQYV.

The CDR3 region has the DNA TGTGCCAGCAGTTTAGTGGGACAGGGCCCTGGAAACACCATATATTTT. Protein: CASSLVGQGPGNTIYF. This chain connects TRBV28 to TRBJ1-3, with 9 nucleotides matching TRBD1. V gave up 2 bases and J gave up 2 bases; unmatched junction bases: 4. The CDR3 spans 16 residues. In germline, CDR1 is MDHEN, CDR2 SYDVKM.

This rearrangement joins TRBV29-1 to TRBJ2-1; D tentatively fits TRBD1 or TRBD2 (5 bases each). Trimming stripped 7 bases from V and 5 bases from J, with 18 bases between. Germline CDR1 SQVTM, CDR2 ANQGSEA. The CDR3 is 14 amino acids. CDR3 sequence: CSALFRDHHNEQFF. CDR3 sequence (DNA): TGCAGCGCCTTATTCCGGGACCACCACAATGAGCAGTTCTTC.

This chain joins TRBV7-8 and TRBJ2-1; maybe TRBD2 (5 bases). Germline CDR1 reads SGHVS; CDR2 reads FQNEAQ. The CDR3 has 15 residues. Trimming removed 0 bases from V and 7 bases from J, with 13 bases in between. The CDR3 spells CASSLAPLAPNEQFF. The CDR3 DNA follows: TGTGCCAGCAGCTTAGCGCCCCTAGCCCCTAATGAGCAGTTCTTC. The variable domain in full, with the rest retrieved from reference TRBV7-8 and TRBJ2-1, is GAGVSQSPRYKVAKRGQDVALRCDPISGHVSLFWYQQALGQGPEFLTYFQNEAQLDKSGLPSDRFFAERPEGSVSTLKIQRTQQEDSAVYLCASSLAPLAPNEQFFGPGTRLTVL.

This clonotype came up a few times. V is TRBV4-3 and J is TRBJ2-3; 8 bases line up with TRBD2. CDR1 LGHNA and CDR2 YSLEER come from the germline V gene. CDR3 length equals 14 residues. V was clipped by 5 bases and J by 2 bases; unmatched bases: 3. In nucleotides, the CDR3 is TGCGCCAGCAGCGTAGCGGGGCACACAGATACGCAGTATTTT. This codes for CASSVAGHTDTQYF.

This clonotype was seen only a few times. The chain recombines TRBV12-3 or TRBV12-4 with TRBJ2-7, with TRBD2 as a possible D gene (6 bases). Trimming took 3 bases from V and 2 from J, leaving 11 bases between them. The CDR3 consists of 14 residues. CDR3 nucleotides: TGTGCCAGCAGTTTCGGAGGGATACCCTACGAGCAGTACTTC. As protein: CASSFGGIPYEQYF.

The chain joins TRBV4-1 to TRBJ1-4, with TRBD1 as a possible D gene (5 bases). Between the trimmed V and J ends, which lost 0 bases and 6 bases, there was a span of 11 bases. CDR1 MGHRA and CDR2 YSYEKL come from the germline V gene. CDR3 length: 15 residues. CDR3 nucleotide sequence: TGCGCCAGCAGCCAAGAGGGGCTCTTGGATGAAAAACTGTTTTTT. It codes for CASSQEGLLDEKLFF.

This clonotype was counted between two and nine times. The chain is built from TRBV6-5 and TRBJ2-2, with 9 bases that match TRBD1. The CDR3 loop spans 17 amino acids. Germline-derived CDR1 and CDR2 are MNHEY and SVGAGI. The ends lost 0 bases at V and 4 bases at J; junction bases unmatched: 6. The DNA of the CDR3 is TGTGCCAGCAGTTACTCGATCGGACAGGGGCTCACCGGGGAGCTGTTTTTT. Its translation: CASSYSIGQGLTGELFF.

The chain has TRBV20-1 and TRBJ2-5; TRBD2 agrees at 11 bases. Germline V gene data show CDR1 as DFQATT and CDR2 as SNEGSKA (reference sequence). The CDR3 consists of 15 residues. Losses at the gene ends were 3 bases for V and 5 bases for J; bases not matched to a gene: 8. The CDR3 nucleotides read TGCAGTGCTAGTAGGCTAGCGGGAGGCGGCGAGACCCAGTACTTC. Amino acid sequence: CSASRLAGGGETQYF.

The rearrangement uses TRBV20-1 and TRBJ2-3; D is possibly TRBD2 (5 bases). Germline CDR1 is DFQATT and CDR2 is SNEGSKA (reference sequence). V lost 0 bases and J lost 4, with 11 bases in between. There are 14 residues in the CDR3. CDR3 in DNA: TGCAGTGCTAGAGATGCGCGGGTACCAGATACGCAGTATTTT. Protein: CSARDARVPDTQYF.

Concerning this clonotype itself: Germline is not matched at one junction end, which may reflect a read error. The CDR3 nucleotides are TGTGCCAGCAGTTTTTCGATCTTC. This codes for CASSFSIF. The V gene is TRBV6-2 or TRBV6-3, the J gene TRBJ2-1; D ambiguous. Germline CDR1 MNHEY, CDR2 SVGEGT. The CDR3 totals 8 residues.

V is TRBV7-7 and J is TRBJ2-5, with TRBD2 matching over 13 bases. J gave up 4 bases and V 5 bases, and 4 bases lay outside the gene matches. Germline-derived CDR1 and CDR2 are SSHAT and FNYEAQ (reference sequence). This CDR3 spans 15 amino acids. The CDR3 sequence: CASSRTSGRAETQYF. CDR3 in DNA: TGTGCCAGCAGCCGGACTAGCGGGAGAGCAGAGACCCAGTACTTC.

The gene calls are TRBV5-4 and TRBJ2-2; the match to TRBD2 covers 11 bases. The germline V gene encodes CDR1 SGHNT and CDR2 YYREEE (reference sequence). The CDR3 contains 20 residues. V shed 1 base and J 7 bases; nucleotides not matched to a gene: 18. Here the CDR3 reads CASSLIFSGRAMRSGGELFF. The DNA of the CDR3 is TGTGCCAGCAGCTTGATTTTTAGCGGGAGGGCCATGAGAAGTGGCGGGGAGCTGTTTTTT.

V is TRBV4-1 and J is TRBJ2-2; D gene uncertain. The CDR3 runs 15 residues. In germline, CDR1 is MGHRA, CDR2 YSYEKL. V was cut by 0 bases and J by 6 bases, with 11 bases left in between. The CDR3 nucleotides read TGCGCCAGCAGCCAAGATCTCCTTTGGGCCGGGGAGCTGTTTTTT. It codes for CASSQDLLWAGELFF.

This clonotype occurred a few times. The chain joins TRBV5-6 to TRBJ2-5; 16 bases are shared with TRBD2. From germline, CDR1 is SGHDT and CDR2 YYEEEE. CDR3 length: 18 amino acids. V was clipped by 0 bases and J by 5 bases; unmatched bases: 7. DNA of the CDR3: TGTGCCAGCAGCTTGGTGGGGCCGGGACTAGCGGGAGGGGAGACCCAGTACTTC. Translation gives CASSLVGPGLAGGETQYF.